The rows below give T cell receptor beta chains drawn from one sample of a study of blood T cells in healthy people across ages. TCRdb analysed the 5' RACE reads with MiXCR anew, one entry per CDR3 protein. Among 850,000 to 1,000,000 distinct CDR3 sequences listed, around 48% were seen once. The material sequenced was blood. The receptors shown here come from a young man in good health. Each CDR3 is given with its conserved first and last residue. Fields, in order: J gene, clone size, V gene, CDR3 length, D gene, CDR3 DNA, CDR3 protein. D genes are given only for firm matches. Clone size appears in some rows only: once, few, many, or a class for an expanded clone.

TRBJ2-3,-,TRBV6-4,15,-,TGTGCCAGCAGTGAAGGGACTGGGTCATTATATACGCAGTATTTT,CASSEGTGSLYTQYF
TRBJ2-7,-,TRBV29-1,10,-,TGCAGCGCCAGGGACCACGAGCAGTACTTC,CSARDHEQYF
TRBJ2-1,many,TRBV20-1,19,TRBD2,TGCAGTGCTATCAGCCCCGGGACTAGCGGGGGGATCTCCTACAATGAGCAGTTCTTC,CSAISPGTSGGISYNEQFF
TRBJ2-4,-,TRBV2,11,-,TGTGCCAGCAGTGAAGAAAACATTCAGTACTTC,CASSEENIQYF
TRBJ2-5,-,TRBV10-3,13,-,TGTGCCATCAGTGAATTTGGGGAAGAGACCCAGTACTTC,CAISEFGEETQYF
TRBJ2-7,many,TRBV5-1,13,-,TGCGCCAGCAGCTTGGATATGGAGTGGGAGCAGTACTTC,CASSLDMEWEQYF
TRBJ2-1,-,TRBV5-1,12,-,TGCGCCAGCGCGGCAGGCTTAAATGAGCAGTTCTTC,CASAAGLNEQFF
TRBJ1-4,-,TRBV3-1,14,TRBD1,TGTGCCAGCAGCCGACAGGGTTATAATGAAAAACTGTTTTTT,CASSRQGYNEKLFF
TRBJ2-3,-,TRBV3-1,17,-,TGTGCCAGCAGCCAAGAGCCTTCATCGACTGGCCTGGATACGCAGTATTTT,CASSQEPSSTGLDTQYF
TRBJ2-1,-,TRBV9,20,TRBD2,TGTGCCAGCAGCGTACCGGGGACTAGCGGGGGGCATAGCTCCTACAATGAGCAGTTCTTC,CASSVPGTSGGHSSYNEQFF
TRBJ2-1,few,TRBV6-2/TRBV6-3,16,TRBD2,TGTGCCAGCAGGGCCTCGCGGGGGAACATACTGGGTGAGCAGTTCTTC,CASRASRGNILGEQFF
TRBJ2-1,-,TRBV24-1,13,-,TGTGCCACCAGTGACCGGGGGTTCGACGAGCAGTTCTTC,CATSDRGFDEQFF
TRBJ1-1,-,TRBV7-9,12,-,TGTGCCAGCAGCTTGACGGGGGCGCCCGCTTTCTTT,CASSLTGAPAFF
TRBJ1-2,-,TRBV29-1,12,TRBD1,TGCAGCGTGGGGGACAGCGGTCGCGGCTACACCTTC,CSVGDSGRGYTF
TRBJ2-1,many,TRBV19,14,-,TGTGCCAGTAGTATCCCCAGGGGTGGTAATGAGCAGTTCTTC,CASSIPRGGNEQFF
TRBJ2-3,few,TRBV4-2,17,-,TGTGCCAGCAGCCAAGATGGCGCGGGCCCAAGCACAGATACGCAGTATTTT,CASSQDGAGPSTDTQYF
TRBJ2-1,many,TRBV7-2,14,-,TGTGCCAGCAGCTTACGCGGAGCCTACAATGAGCAGTTCTTC,CASSLRGAYNEQFF
TRBJ1-2,few,TRBV7-9,14,-,TGTGCCAGCAGCTTAGTCGGGACGGACTATGGCTACACCTTC,CASSLVGTDYGYTF
TRBJ2-7,-,TRBV20-1,12,-,TGCAGTGCTAGATCCGAAACCTACGAGCAGTACTTC,CSARSETYEQYF
TRBJ2-1,-,TRBV7-3,16,-,TGTGCCAGCAGCCCCTCAGGGGAGGGTTGGAACAATGAGCAGTTCTTC,CASSPSGEGWNNEQFF
TRBJ1-4,-,TRBV25-1,14,-,TGTGCCAGCAGTGAGGGCCTCCGGCAGGAAAAACTGTTTTTT,CASSEGLRQEKLFF
TRBJ1-4,-,TRBV12-3/TRBV12-4,15,-,TGTGCCAGCAATCACGGCGACGGTAGAGCTGAAAAACTGTTTTTT,CASNHGDGRAEKLFF
TRBJ1-5,-,TRBV7-2,17,TRBD1,TGTGCCAGCAGCTTAGCGGGGGACAGGGAGGTTCATCAGCCCCAGCATTTT,CASSLAGDREVHQPQHF
TRBJ1-4,-,TRBV4-1,14,-,TGCGCCAGCAGCCAGATAGGGACGGATGAAAAACTGTTTTTT,CASSQIGTDEKLFF
TRBJ2-1,once,TRBV27,16,-,TGTGCCAGCAGTTCACCGGCCCGGGACCTGAAGAATGAGCAGTTCTTC,CASSSPARDLKNEQFF
TRBJ2-3,many,TRBV7-2,13,-,TGTGCCAGCAGCTTAGCTCCACCAGATACGCAGTATTTT,CASSLAPPDTQYF
TRBJ1-4,few,TRBV5-1,16,TRBD1,TGCGCCAGCAGCAAAAACGTCCAGGGGGAGCATGAAAAACTGTTTTTT,CASSKNVQGEHEKLFF
TRBJ2-7,-,TRBV7-9,17,TRBD2,TGTGCCACTACGTCTCGGACTAGCGGGGGAGAGACCTACGAGCAGTACTTC,CATTSRTSGGETYEQYF